The sequence of this T cell receptor beta chain was determined in a study of CD4 T cell repertoires in COVID-19. Overall study findings and caveats: Suggested intraclonal diversification: top SARS-CoV-2-reactive clonotypes appeared in two or three memory subsets.

On this clone: Its antigen is undetermined.

Some clones are missing from TCRdb's copy, which holds only in-frame ones; the method was immunoSEQ multiplex PCR. Of about 75,000 clones in the sample, 80% to 90% were seen once. Sequencing was done directly on freshly isolated, uncultured memory T cells. This TCR derives from a human donor who had COVID-19. The material sequenced was CD4+ T cells from peripheral blood, taken after recovery from COVID-19.

The CDR3 loop is CASRYRGGTDTQYF. The CDR3 DNA follows: TGTGCCAGCAGGTACAGGGGTGGCACAGATACGCAGTATTTT. The V gene is TRBV28, the J gene TRBJ2-3, with TRBD1 matching over 7 bases. CDR1 MDHEN and CDR2 SYDVKM come from the germline V gene. The V segment lost 6 bases and the J segment 1 base; nucleotides outside the gene matches: 4. The CDR3 extends over 14 amino acids.